This TCR beta chain came from a study of blood T cell repertoires in COVID-19. Study context: The United States, Italy and Spain were the sources of the acute and convalescent COVID-19 samples. Sources were T cells, B-cell-depleted T cells, or PBMCs; the material itself was cDNA or gDNA.

Only in-frame clones appear in the TCRdb table, and some are missing; sequencing was by immunoSEQ multiplex PCR. The profile shows approximately 190,000 clones, about 80% of them singletons. The CDR3 extends over 14 amino acids. V was cut by 4 bases and J by 10 bases, with 15 bases left in between. CDR1 is SGDLS, CDR2 YYNGEE, per germline. Sequencing was done on a sample of peripheral blood. The J gene is TRBJ1-6, the V gene TRBV9; D possibly corresponds to TRBD1 (5 bases). This sequence was found in a man aged 30 to 45 with active or convalescent COVID-19. The CDR3 reads CASSPSSGGSPLHF. CDR3 coding DNA: TGTGCCAGCAGCCCAAGCTCGGGGGGATCACCCCTCCACTTT.